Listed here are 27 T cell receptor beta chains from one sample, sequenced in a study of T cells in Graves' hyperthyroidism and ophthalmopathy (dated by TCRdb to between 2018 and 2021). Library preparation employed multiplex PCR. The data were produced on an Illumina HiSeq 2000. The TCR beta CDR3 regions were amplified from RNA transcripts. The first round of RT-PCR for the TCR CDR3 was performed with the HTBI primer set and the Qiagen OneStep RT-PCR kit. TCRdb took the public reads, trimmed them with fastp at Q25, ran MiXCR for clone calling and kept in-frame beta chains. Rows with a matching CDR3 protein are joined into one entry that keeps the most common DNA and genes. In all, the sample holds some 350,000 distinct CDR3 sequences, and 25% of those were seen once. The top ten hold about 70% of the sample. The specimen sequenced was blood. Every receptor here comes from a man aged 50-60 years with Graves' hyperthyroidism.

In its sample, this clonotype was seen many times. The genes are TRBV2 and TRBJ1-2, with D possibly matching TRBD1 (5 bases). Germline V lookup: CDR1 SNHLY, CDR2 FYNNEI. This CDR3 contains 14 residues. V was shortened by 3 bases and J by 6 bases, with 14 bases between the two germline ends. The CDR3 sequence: CASSDGGPVDGYTF. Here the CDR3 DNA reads TGTGCCAGCAGTGACGGGGGACCTGTGGATGGCTACACCTTC. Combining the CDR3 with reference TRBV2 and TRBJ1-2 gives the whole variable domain EPEVTQTPSHQVTQMGQEVILRCVPISNHLYFYWYRQILGQKVEFLVSFYNNEISEKSEIFDDQFSVERPDGSNFTLKIRSTKLEDSAMYFCASSDGGPVDGYTFGSGTRLTVV.

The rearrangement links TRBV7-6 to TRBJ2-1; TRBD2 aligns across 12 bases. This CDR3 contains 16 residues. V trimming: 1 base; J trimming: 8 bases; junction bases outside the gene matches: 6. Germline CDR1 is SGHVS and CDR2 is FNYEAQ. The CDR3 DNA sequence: TGTGCCAGCAGCTTAGAAGGGACTAGCGGGTGGGATGAGCAGTTCTTC. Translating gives CASSLEGTSGWDEQFF.

CDR3 DNA sequence: TGTGCCAGCAGTGAAGAGGGACAGGGGGCTAACACCATATATTTT. This gives the protein CASSEEGQGANTIYF. This chain joins TRBV2 and TRBJ1-3; 12 nucleotides agree with TRBD1. Germline V gene data show CDR1 as SNHLY and CDR2 as FYNNEI. Germline trimming cut 1 base from V and 7 bases from J; bases unmatched to any gene: 2. The CDR3 loop spans 15 amino acids. Looking up the rest from reference TRBV2 and TRBJ1-3 gives the full variable domain: EPEVTQTPSHQVTQMGQEVILRCVPISNHLYFYWYRQILGQKVEFLVSFYNNEISEKSEIFDDQFSVERPDGSNFTLKIRSTKLEDSAMYFCASSEEGQGANTIYFGEGSWLTVV.

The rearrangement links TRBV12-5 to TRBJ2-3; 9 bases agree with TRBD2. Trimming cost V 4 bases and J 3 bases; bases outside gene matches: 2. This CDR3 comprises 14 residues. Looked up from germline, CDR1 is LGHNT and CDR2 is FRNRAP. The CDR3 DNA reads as TGTGCTAGTGGTTGGGGACTAGCAACAGATACGCAGTATTTT. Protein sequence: CASGWGLATDTQYF.

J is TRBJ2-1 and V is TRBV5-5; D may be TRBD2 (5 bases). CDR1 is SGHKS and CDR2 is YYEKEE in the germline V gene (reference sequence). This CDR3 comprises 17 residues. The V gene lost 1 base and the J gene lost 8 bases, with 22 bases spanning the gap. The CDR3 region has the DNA TGTGCCAGCAGCTTGTTACGCGGGCGACCTAGAGGCGATGAGCAGTTCTTC. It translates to CASSLLRGRPRGDEQFF.

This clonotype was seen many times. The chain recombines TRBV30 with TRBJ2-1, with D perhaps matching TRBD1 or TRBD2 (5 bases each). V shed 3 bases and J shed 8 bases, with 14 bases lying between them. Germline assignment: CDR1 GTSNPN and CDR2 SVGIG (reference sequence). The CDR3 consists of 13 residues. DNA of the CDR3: TGTGCCTGGAGCCTCACAGGAGGCGATGAGCAGTTCTTC. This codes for CAWSLTGGDEQFF. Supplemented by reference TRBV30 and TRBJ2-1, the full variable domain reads SQTIHQWPATLVQPVGSPLSLECTVEGTSNPNLYWYRQAAGRGLQLLFYSVGIGQISSEVPQNLSASRPQDRQFILSSKKLLLSDSGFYLCAWSLTGGDEQFFGPGTRLTVL.

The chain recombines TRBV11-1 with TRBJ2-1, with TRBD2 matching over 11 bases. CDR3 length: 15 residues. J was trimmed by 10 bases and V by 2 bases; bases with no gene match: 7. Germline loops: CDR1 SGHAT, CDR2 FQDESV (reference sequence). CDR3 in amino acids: CASSLSLAGGREQFF. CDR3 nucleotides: TGTGCCAGCAGCTTAAGTCTAGCGGGAGGACGGGAGCAGTTCTTC.

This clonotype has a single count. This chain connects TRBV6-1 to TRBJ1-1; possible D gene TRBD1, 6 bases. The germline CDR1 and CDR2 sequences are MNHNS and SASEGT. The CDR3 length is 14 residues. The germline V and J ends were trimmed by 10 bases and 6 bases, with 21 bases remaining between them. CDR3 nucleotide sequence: TGTGCCATCCGCAGGCGGGGGCCCGATGCTGAAGCTTTCTTT. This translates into CAIRRRGPDAEAFF.

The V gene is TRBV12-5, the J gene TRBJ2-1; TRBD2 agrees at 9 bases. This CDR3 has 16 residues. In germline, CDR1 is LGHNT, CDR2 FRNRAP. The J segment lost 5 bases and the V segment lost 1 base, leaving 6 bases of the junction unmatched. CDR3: CASGLGAGGPHNEQFF. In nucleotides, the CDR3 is TGTGCTAGTGGTTTGGGGGCGGGAGGGCCCCACAATGAGCAGTTCTTC.

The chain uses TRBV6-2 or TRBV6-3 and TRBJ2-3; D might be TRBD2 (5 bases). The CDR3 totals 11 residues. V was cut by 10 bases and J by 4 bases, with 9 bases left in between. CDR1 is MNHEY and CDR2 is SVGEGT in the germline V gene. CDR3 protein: CATLAPDTQYF. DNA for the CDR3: TGTGCCACCCTAGCACCAGATACGCAGTATTTT.

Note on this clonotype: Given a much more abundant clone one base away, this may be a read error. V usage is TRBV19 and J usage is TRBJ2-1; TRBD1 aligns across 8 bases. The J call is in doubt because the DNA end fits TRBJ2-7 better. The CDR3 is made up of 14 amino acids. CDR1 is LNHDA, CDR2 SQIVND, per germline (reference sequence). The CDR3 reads CASSMTGENNEQYF. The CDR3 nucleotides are TGTGCCAGTAGTATGACAGGGGAGAATAATGAGCAGTACTTC.

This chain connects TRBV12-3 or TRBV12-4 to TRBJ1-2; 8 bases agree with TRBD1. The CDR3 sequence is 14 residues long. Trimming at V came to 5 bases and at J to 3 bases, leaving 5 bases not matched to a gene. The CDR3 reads CASSETGDHYGYTF. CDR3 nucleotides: TGTGCCAGCAGTGAGACAGGGGACCACTATGGCTACACCTTC.

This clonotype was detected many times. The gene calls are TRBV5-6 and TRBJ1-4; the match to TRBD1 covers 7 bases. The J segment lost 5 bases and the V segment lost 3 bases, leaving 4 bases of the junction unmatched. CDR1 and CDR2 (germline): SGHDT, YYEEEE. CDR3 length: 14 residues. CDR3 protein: CASSYGTENEKLFF. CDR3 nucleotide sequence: TGTGCCAGCAGCTATGGGACAGAAAATGAAAAACTGTTTTTT.

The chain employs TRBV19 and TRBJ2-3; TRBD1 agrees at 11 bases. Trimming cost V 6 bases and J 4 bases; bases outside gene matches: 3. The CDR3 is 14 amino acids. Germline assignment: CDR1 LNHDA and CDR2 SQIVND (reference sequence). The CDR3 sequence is CASRAGQGADTQYF. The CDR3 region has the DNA TGTGCCAGTAGGGCGGGACAGGGGGCAGATACGCAGTATTTT.

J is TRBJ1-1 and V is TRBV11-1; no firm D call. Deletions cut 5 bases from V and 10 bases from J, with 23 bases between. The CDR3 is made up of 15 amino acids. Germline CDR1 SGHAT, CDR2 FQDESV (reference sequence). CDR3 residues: CASSPALSSYVGAFF. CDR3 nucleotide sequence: TGTGCCAGCAGCCCCGCCTTGTCGTCGTACGTGGGAGCTTTCTTT.

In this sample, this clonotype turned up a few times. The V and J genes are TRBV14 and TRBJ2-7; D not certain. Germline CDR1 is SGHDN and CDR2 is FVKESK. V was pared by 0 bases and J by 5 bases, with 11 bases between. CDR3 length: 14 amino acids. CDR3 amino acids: CASSQDPRANEQYF. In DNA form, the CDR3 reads TGTGCCAGCAGCCAAGATCCCAGAGCTAACGAGCAGTACTTC.

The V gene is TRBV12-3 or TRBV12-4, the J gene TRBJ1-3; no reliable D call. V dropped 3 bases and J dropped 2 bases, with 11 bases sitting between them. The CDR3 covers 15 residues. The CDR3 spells CASSFVGSTGNTIYF. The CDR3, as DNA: TGTGCCAGCAGTTTCGTAGGGTCTACTGGAAACACCATATATTTT.

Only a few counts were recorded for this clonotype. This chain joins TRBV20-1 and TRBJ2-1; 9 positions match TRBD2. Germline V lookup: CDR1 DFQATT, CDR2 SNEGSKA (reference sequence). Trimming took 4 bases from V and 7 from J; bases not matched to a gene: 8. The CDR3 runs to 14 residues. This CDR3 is CSAMREGHRNEQFF. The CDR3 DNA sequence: TGCAGTGCTATGCGGGAGGGCCATAGGAATGAGCAGTTCTTC.

The CDR3 region has the DNA TGTGCCATCAGTGAGGTGGGAAGCTCCTACAATGAGCAGTTCTTC. Encoded protein: CAISEVGSSYNEQFF. The V and J genes are TRBV10-3 and TRBJ2-1; D gene unclear. CDR3 length equals 15 residues. The ends were cut back, 2 bases at V and 0 bases at J, with 8 bases in the middle. The V gene's germline CDR1 is ENHRY and CDR2 SYGVKD.

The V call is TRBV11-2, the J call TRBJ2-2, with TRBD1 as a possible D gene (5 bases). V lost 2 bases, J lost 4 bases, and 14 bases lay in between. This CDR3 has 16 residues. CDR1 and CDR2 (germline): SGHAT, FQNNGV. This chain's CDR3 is CASSLPLRAPTGELFF. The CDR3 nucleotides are TGTGCCAGCAGCTTACCCCTCAGGGCTCCCACCGGGGAGCTGTTTTTT. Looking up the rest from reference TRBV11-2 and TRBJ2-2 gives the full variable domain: EAGVAQSPRYKIIEKRQSVAFWCNPISGHATLYWYQQILGQGPKLLIQFQNNGVVDDSQLPKDRFSAERLKGVDSTLKIQPAKLEDSAVYLCASSLPLRAPTGELFFGEGSRLTVL.

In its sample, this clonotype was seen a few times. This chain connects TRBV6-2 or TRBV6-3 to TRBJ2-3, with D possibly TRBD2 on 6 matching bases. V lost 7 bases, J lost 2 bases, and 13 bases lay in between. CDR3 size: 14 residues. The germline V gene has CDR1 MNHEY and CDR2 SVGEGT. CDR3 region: CASTWRTTTDTQYF. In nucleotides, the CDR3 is TGTGCCAGCACCTGGAGGACTACCACAGATACGCAGTATTTT.

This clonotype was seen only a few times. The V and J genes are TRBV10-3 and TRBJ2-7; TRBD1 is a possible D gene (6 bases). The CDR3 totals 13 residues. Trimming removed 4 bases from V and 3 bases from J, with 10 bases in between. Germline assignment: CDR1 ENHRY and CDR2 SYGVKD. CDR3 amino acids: CAISVQGDYEQYF. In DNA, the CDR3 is TGTGCCATCAGTGTACAGGGAGACTACGAGCAGTACTTC.

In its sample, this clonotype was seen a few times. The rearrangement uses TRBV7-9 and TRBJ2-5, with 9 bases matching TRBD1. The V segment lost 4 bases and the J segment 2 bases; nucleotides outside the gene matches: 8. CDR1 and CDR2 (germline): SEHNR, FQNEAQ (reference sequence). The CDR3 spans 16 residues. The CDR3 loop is CASSSARDRDQETQYF. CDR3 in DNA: TGTGCCAGCAGCTCCGCCCGGGACAGGGATCAAGAGACCCAGTACTTC. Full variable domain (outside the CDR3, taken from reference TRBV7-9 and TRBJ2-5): DTGVSQNPRHKITKRGQNVTFRCDPISEHNRLYWYRQTLGQGPEFLTYFQNEAQLEKSRLLSDRFSAERPKGSFSTLEIQRTEQGDSAMYLCASSSARDRDQETQYFGPGTRLLVL.

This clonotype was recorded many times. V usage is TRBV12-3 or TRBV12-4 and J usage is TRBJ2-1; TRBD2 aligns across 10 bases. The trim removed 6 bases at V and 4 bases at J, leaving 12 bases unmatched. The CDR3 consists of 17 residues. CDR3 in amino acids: CASSRGTLAGSYNEQFF. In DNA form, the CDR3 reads TGTGCCAGCAGCCGGGGGACACTAGCGGGGTCATACAATGAGCAGTTCTTC.

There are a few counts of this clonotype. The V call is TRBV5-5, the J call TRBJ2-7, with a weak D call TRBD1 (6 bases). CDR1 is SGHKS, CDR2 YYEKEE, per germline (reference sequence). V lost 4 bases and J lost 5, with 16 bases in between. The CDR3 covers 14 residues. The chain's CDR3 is CASSQGPRQDEQYF. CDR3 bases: TGTGCCAGCAGCCAAGGGCCCCGACAGGACGAGCAGTACTTC.

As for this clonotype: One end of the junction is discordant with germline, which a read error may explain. The CDR3 is CASSQVGTSGTRETQYF. The CDR3 nucleotides are TGTGCCAGCAGCCAAGTTGGGACTAGCGGGACGCGAGAGACCCAGTACTTC. The chain recombines TRBV4-1 with TRBJ2-5; 13 bases align to TRBD2. The CDR3 runs to 17 residues. Per germline, CDR1 MGHRA and CDR2 YSYEKL.

CDR3: CASSIQGLQETQYF. CDR3 nucleotides: TGTGCCAGCAGCATCCAGGGTCTACAAGAGACCCAGTACTTC. The chain recombines TRBV9 with TRBJ2-5; D perhaps matches TRBD1 (5 bases). CDR3 length: 14 residues. Germline V CDR1 and CDR2: SGDLS, YYNGEE. Trimming stripped 4 bases from V and 2 bases from J, with 12 bases between. The variable domain in full, completed from reference TRBV9 and TRBJ2-5, reads DSGVTQTPKHLITATGQRVTLRCSPRSGDLSVYWYQQSLDQGLQFLIQYYNGEERAKGNILERFSAQQFPDLHSELNLSSLELGDSALYFCASSIQGLQETQYFGPGTRLLVL.